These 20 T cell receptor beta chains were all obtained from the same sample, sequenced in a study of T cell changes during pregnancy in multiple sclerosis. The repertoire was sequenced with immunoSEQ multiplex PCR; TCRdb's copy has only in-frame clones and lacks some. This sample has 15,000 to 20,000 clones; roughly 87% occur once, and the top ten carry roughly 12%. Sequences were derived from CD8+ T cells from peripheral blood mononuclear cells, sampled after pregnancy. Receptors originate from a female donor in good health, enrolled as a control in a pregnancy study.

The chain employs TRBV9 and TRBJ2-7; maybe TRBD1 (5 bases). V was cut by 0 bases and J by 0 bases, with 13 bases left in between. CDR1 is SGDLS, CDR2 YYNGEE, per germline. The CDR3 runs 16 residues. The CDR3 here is CASSVGTGPSSYEQYF. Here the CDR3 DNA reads TGTGCCAGCAGCGTAGGAACAGGACCTTCCTCCTACGAGCAGTACTTC.

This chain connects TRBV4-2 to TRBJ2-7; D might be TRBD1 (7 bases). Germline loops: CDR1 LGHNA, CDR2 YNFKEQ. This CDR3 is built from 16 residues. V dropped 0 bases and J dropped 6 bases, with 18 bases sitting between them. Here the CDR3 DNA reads TGTGCCAGCAGCCAAGATTTGGAGGGGGCGGCGGGCGAGCAGTACTTC. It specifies CASSQDLEGAAGEQYF.

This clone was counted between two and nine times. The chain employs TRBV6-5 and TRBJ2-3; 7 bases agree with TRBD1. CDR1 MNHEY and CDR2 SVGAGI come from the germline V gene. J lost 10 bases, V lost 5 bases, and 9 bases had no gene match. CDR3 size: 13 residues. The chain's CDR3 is CASSTVQGDAQYF. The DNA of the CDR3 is TGTGCCAGCAGTACAGTTCAGGGGGACGCGCAGTATTTT.

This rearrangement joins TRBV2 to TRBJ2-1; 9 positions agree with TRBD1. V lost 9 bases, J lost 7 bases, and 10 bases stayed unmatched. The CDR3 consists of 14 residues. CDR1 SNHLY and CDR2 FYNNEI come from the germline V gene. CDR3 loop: CARISTGGSNEQFF. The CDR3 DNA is TGTGCCAGAATATCCACAGGGGGCAGTAATGAGCAGTTCTTC.

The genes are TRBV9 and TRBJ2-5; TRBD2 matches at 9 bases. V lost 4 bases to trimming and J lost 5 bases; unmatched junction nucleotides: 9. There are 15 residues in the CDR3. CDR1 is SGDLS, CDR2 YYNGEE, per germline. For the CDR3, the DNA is TGTGCCAGCAGCCCCAACGGGGCGGGGGGGGAGACCCAGTACTTC. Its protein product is CASSPNGAGGETQYF.

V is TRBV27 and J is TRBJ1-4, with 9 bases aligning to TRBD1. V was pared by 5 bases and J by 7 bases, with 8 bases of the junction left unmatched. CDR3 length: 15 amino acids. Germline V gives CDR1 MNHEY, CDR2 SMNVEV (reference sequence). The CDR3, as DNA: TGTGCCAGCAGTCCCAACCGGGACAGGGTTGAAAAACTGTTTTTT. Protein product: CASSPNRDRVEKLFF.

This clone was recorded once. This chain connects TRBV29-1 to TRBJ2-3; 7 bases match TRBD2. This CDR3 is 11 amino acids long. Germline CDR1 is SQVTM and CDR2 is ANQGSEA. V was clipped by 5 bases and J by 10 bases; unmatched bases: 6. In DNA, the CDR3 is TGCAGCGTTTGGACTAGTCGGGCGCAGTATTTT. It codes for CSVWTSRAQYF.

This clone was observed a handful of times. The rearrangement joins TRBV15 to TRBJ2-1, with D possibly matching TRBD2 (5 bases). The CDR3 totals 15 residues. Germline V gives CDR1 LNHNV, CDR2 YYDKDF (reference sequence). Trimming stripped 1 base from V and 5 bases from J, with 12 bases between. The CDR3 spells CATSRANSADNEQFF. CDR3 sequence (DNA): TGTGCCACCAGCAGAGCGAATAGCGCGGACAATGAGCAGTTCTTC.

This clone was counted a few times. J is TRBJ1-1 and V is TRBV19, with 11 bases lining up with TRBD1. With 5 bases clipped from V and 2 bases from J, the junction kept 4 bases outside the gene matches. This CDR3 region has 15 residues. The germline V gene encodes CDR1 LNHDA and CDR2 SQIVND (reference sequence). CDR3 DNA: TGTGCCAGTAGTGTGTGGACAGGGGGCAACACTGAAGCTTTCTTT. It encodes CASSVWTGGNTEAFF.

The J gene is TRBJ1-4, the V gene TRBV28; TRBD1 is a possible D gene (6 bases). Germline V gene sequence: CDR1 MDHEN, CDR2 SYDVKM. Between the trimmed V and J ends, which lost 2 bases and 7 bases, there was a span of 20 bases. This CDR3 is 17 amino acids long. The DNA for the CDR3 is TGTGCCAGCAGTTTAGACGTTTCGGGGGGGCTAGCTGAAAAACTGTTTTTT. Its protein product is CASSLDVSGGLAEKLFF.

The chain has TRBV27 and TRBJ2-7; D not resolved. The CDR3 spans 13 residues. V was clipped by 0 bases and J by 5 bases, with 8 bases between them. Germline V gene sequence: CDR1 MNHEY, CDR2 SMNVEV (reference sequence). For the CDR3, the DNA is TGTGCCAGCAGTTTATCGCGGCGCCACGAGCAGTACTTC. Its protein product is CASSLSRRHEQYF.

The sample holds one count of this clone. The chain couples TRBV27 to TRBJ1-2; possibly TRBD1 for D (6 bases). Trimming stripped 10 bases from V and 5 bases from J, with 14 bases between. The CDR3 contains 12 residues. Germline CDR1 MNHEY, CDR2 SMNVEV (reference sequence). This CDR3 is CATVDSRYGYTF. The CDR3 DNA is TGTGCCACGGTGGACAGTCGGTATGGCTACACCTTC.

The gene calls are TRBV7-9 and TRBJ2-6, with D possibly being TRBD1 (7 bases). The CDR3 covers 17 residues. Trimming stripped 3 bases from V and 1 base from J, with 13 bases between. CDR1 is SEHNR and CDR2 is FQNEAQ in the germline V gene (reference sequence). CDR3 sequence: CASSLGRGRSGANVLTF. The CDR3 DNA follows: TGTGCCAGCAGCTTGGGCAGGGGGAGGTCTGGGGCCAACGTCCTGACTTTC.

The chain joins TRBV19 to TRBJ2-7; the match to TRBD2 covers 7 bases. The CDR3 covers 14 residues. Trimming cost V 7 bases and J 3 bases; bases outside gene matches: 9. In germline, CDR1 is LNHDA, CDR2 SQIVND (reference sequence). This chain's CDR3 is CASITTSLRYEQYF. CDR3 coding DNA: TGTGCCAGTATTACGACTAGCCTCCGCTACGAGCAGTACTTC.

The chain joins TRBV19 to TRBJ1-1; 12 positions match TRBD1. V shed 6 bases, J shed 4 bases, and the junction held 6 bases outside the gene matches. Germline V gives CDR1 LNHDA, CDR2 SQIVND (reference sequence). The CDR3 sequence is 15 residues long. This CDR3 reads CASRVWGQGATEAFF. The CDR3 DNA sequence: TGTGCCAGTAGAGTTTGGGGACAGGGGGCCACTGAAGCTTTCTTT.

CDR3 in DNA: TGTGCCAGCAGTGAAGCGGGAGGAGAGGGAGATACGCAGTATTTT. It translates to CASSEAGGEGDTQYF. The chain couples TRBV6-4 to TRBJ2-3; 9 positions agree with TRBD2. V gave up 3 bases and J gave up 5 bases; unmatched junction bases: 6. The CDR3 loop spans 15 amino acids. Germline V lookup: CDR1 MRHNA, CDR2 SNTAGT.

The CDR3 reads CASSSWEVNQPQHF. CDR3 DNA: TGTGCCAGCAGCTCCTGGGAGGTAAATCAGCCCCAGCATTTT. The rearrangement uses TRBV7-9 and TRBJ1-5; no definite D call. Germline V CDR1 and CDR2: SEHNR, FQNEAQ (reference sequence). This CDR3 has 14 residues. V was shortened by 4 bases and J by 4 bases, with 11 bases between the two germline ends.

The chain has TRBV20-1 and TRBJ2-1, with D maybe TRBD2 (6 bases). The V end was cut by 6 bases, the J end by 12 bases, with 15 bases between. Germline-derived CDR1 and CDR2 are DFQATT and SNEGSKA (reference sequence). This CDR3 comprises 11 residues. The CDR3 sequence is CSAPGTGGQFF. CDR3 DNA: TGCAGTGCCCCCGGGACTGGTGGGCAGTTCTTC.

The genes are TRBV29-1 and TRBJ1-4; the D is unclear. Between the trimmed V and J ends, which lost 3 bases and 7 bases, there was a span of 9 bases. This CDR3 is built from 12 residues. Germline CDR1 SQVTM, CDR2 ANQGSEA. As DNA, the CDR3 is TGCAGCGTTGACAGCGGCAGTGAAAAACTGTTTTTT. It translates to CSVDSGSEKLFF. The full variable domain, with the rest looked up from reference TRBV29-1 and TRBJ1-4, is SAVISQKPSRDICQRGTSLTIQCQVDSQVTMMFWYRQQPGQSLTLIATANQGSEATYESGFVIDKFPISRPNLTFSTLTVSNMSPEDSSIYLCSVDSGSEKLFFGSGTQLSVL.

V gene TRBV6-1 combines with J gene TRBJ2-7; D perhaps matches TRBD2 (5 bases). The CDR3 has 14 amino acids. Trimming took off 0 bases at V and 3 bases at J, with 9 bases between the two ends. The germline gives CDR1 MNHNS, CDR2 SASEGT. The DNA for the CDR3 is TGTGCCAGCAGTGAAGCCCTCGACTACTACGAGCAGTACTTC. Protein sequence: CASSEALDYYEQYF.